This T cell receptor beta chain was sequenced for a study of Ad26.COV2.S vaccination and SARS-CoV-2 variants. Described treatment: around 19 received Ad26.COV2.S at low or high dose, single or two shots; roughly five received placebo; per-sample allocation not given. After the first vaccine or placebo injection, samples were drawn on day 63. In regard to this clone: Its antigen is not identified.

Here immunoSEQ multiplex PCR was the method, and the copy in TCRdb shows in-frame clones only, minus some. The sample includes roughly 380,000 clones, roughly 85% of them seen just once. The study's findings and limits: Vaccinees displayed broader spike-specific TCR repertoires than placebo recipients.

Germline V lookup: CDR1 SNHLY, CDR2 FYNNEI. V was pared by 5 bases and J by 0 bases, with 9 bases of the junction left unmatched. The CDR3 is 16 residues long. The V call is TRBV2, the J call TRBJ2-7; 8 nucleotides line up with TRBD1. This specimen was peripheral blood, taken in a trial of Ad26.COV2.S vaccine versus placebo. This TCR was sampled from a person between 18 and 60 years old who received the Ad26.COV2.S COVID-19 vaccine or a placebo. In nucleotides, the CDR3 is TGTGCCAGCAGTTACCCCGACAGGGGAAGCTCCTACGAGCAGTACTTC. Translating it yields CASSYPDRGSSYEQYF. The complete variable domain, with remaining parts taken from reference TRBV2 and TRBJ2-7, reads EPEVTQTPSHQVTQMGQEVILRCVPISNHLYFYWYRQILGQKVEFLVSFYNNEISEKSEIFDDQFSVERPDGSNFTLKIRSTKLEDSAMYFCASSYPDRGSSYEQYFGPGTRLTVT.